The next 10 T cell receptor beta chains were all read from a single sample in a study of blood T cell repertoires in COVID-19. The method was immunoSEQ multiplex PCR; TCRdb's version includes in-frame clones alone and lacks a portion of them. The repertoire includes around 170,000 clones, 84% of them detected once, and approximately 12% sits in the top ten. Sequencing input: PBMCs or T cells enriched from blood (not recorded which). These receptors were taken from a man aged 50 or older who had recovered from COVID-19.

The gene calls are TRBV5-1 and TRBJ2-3, with 14 positions matching TRBD2. Germline loops: CDR1 SGHRS, CDR2 YFSETQ. The CDR3 sequence is 16 residues long. The trim removed 4 bases at V and 5 bases at J, leaving 6 bases unmatched. CDR3 DNA sequence: TGCGCCAGCAGCCAGGGACTAGCGGGGGCGAAAGATACGCAGTATTTT. Residues: CASSQGLAGAKDTQYF.

The chain carries TRBV4-1 and TRBJ1-2; no definite D call. This CDR3 is 13 amino acids long. Trimming pared 0 bases from V and 6 bases from J, leaving 8 bases between. Germline-derived CDR1 and CDR2 are MGHRA and YSYEKL. CDR3 region: CASSQDDRDGYTF. The CDR3 DNA reads as TGCGCCAGCAGCCAAGATGACCGGGATGGCTACACCTTC.

The chain couples TRBV11-3 to TRBJ2-7; TRBD2 matches at 8 bases. J lost 6 bases, V lost 5 bases, and 6 bases had no gene match. The CDR3 has 13 residues. CDR1 is SGHNT and CDR2 is YENEEA in the germline V gene. CDR3 DNA sequence: TGTGCCAGCAGCCCGGGGGGGGTCGGCGAGCAGTACTTC. This translates into CASSPGGVGEQYF.

The chain links TRBV7-2 to TRBJ2-3, with D perhaps matching TRBD2 (7 bases). Germline-derived CDR1 and CDR2 are SGHTA and FQGNSA. The CDR3 is made up of 14 amino acids. V lost 7 bases to trimming and J lost 0 bases, with 11 bases between them. The CDR3 here is CASKPGGSTDTQYF. The CDR3 coding sequence is TGTGCCAGCAAACCGGGGGGCAGCACAGATACGCAGTATTTT.

A word on this clone: The germline gene is not matched at one end of the junction; a read error may be the cause. This rearrangement joins TRBV19 to TRBJ2-3; 8 nucleotides align to TRBD2. Germline assignment: CDR1 LNHDA and CDR2 SQIVND (reference sequence). The CDR3 length is 13 residues. The CDR3 nucleotides are TGCGCCGCGGGGGGAGCGGGGGCAGATACGCAGTATTTT. Its protein is CAAGGAGADTQYF.

The V gene is TRBV18, the J gene TRBJ2-5, with 8 bases that match TRBD1. CDR1 and CDR2 from the germline V gene are KGHSH and LQKENI. V shed 3 bases and J 5 bases; nucleotides not matched to a gene: 5. CDR3 length equals 14 residues. CDR3 protein: CASSPQGAGETQYF. CDR3 nucleotide sequence: TGTGCCAGCTCACCCCAGGGGGCCGGTGAGACCCAGTACTTC.

This chain joins TRBV3-1 (or the pseudogene TRBV3-2) and TRBJ1-1, with D possibly matching TRBD1 (5 bases). Germline V gene data show CDR1 as LGHDT and CDR2 as YNNKEL (reference sequence). The CDR3 totals 17 residues. The V end lost 0 bases, the J end lost 5 bases, and 19 bases lay between the germline ends. The CDR3 reads CASSQDRLWGGGTEAFF. The CDR3 coding sequence is TGTGCCAGCAGCCAAGATCGTTTATGGGGCGGGGGGACTGAAGCTTTCTTT.

The chain links TRBV5-6 to TRBJ2-5, with D possibly matching TRBD2 (5 bases). CDR1 is SGHDT, CDR2 YYEEEE, per germline. V was shortened by 5 bases and J by 5 bases, with 19 bases between the two germline ends. This CDR3 region has 15 residues. The CDR3 DNA follows: TGTGCCAGCAGACAAAGCCTAGGAGGTCAGGAGACCCAGTACTTC. Its protein product is CASRQSLGGQETQYF.

The rearrangement uses TRBV4-3 and TRBJ1-2, with a tentative D call TRBD1 (6 bases). V lost 8 bases and J lost 1, with 17 bases in between. The CDR3 loop spans 15 amino acids. In germline, CDR1 is LGHNA, CDR2 YSLEER. The CDR3 region is CASGLIGGVNYGYTF. Here the CDR3 DNA reads TGCGCCAGCGGATTGATTGGGGGCGTTAACTATGGCTACACCTTC.

This clone has only one observation. The chain links TRBV18 to TRBJ2-6; D perhaps matches TRBD1 (6 bases). Trimming took 3 bases from V and 0 from J, leaving 9 bases between them. CDR1 KGHSH and CDR2 LQKENI come from the germline V gene. The length of the CDR3 is 16 residues. The CDR3 spells CASSPGTTSGANVLTF. The DNA for the CDR3 is TGTGCCAGCTCACCCGGGACAACCTCTGGGGCCAACGTCCTGACTTTC.